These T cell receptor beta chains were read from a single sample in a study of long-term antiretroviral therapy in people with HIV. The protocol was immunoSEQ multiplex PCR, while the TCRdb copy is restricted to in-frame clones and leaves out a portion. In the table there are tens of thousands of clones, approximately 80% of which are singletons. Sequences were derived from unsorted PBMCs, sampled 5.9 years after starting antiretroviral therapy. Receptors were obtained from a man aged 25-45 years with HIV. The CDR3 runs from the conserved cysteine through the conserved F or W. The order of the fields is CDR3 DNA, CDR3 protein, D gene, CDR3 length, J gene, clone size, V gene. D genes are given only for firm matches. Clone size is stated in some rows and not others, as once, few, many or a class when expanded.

DNA: TGTGCCAGCAGCCCCGAGGGGGGATCTGGGGCCAACGTCCTGACTTTC
CDR3: CASSPEGGSGANVLTF
D: -
length: 16
J: TRBJ2-6
size: -
V: TRBV4-2

DNA: TGTGCCAGCAGCGTTAGCGGGAGCTCCTACAATGAGCAGTTCTTC
CDR3: CASSVSGSSYNEQFF
D: TRBD2
length: 15
J: TRBJ2-1
size: -
V: TRBV7-8

DNA: TGTGCCAGCAGCTTGGGTGTTGGCCAAGAGACCCAGTACTTC
CDR3: CASSLGVGQETQYF
D: -
length: 14
J: TRBJ2-5
size: once
V: TRBV7-8

DNA: TGTGCCAGCAGTTACAGCCGGGATCAGCCCGAAGCTTTCTTT
CDR3: CASSYSRDQPEAFF
D: -
length: 14
J: TRBJ1-1
size: -
V: TRBV6-5

DNA: TGTGCCAGCAGTTATGCAGTCCAGGGTGAGCAGTTCTTC
CDR3: CASSYAVQGEQFF
D: -
length: 13
J: TRBJ2-1
size: -
V: TRBV6-5

DNA: TGCGCCAGCAGCCAAGGGCCCAGGGGGGCCTCTAATGAAAAACTGTTTTTT
CDR3: CASSQGPRGASNEKLFF
D: TRBD1
length: 17
J: TRBJ1-4
size: -
V: TRBV4-3

DNA: TGTGCCAGCAGCTATTCACAGGGGCTTGAAGCTTTCTTT
CDR3: CASSYSQGLEAFF
D: TRBD1
length: 13
J: TRBJ1-1
size: -
V: TRBV7-3

DNA: TGTGCCAGCAGTGGCGGGACTCTACAATCAGAGCAGTTCTTC
CDR3: CASSGGTLQSEQFF
D: -
length: 14
J: TRBJ2-1
size: -
V: TRBV25-1

DNA: TGTGCCAGCAGCGTAAATGCAATACCTGCGAACACCGGGGAGCTGTTTTTT
CDR3: CASSVNAIPANTGELFF
D: -
length: 17
J: TRBJ2-2
size: -
V: TRBV9

DNA: TGTGCCAGCTCACCAGGGTCCCACGAGCAGTACTTC
CDR3: CASSPGSHEQYF
D: -
length: 12
J: TRBJ2-7
size: -
V: TRBV18

DNA: TGTGCCAGTAGTATAACGGCAGGGTCCGTAAGCAATCAGCCCCAGCATTTT
CDR3: CASSITAGSVSNQPQHF
D: -
length: 17
J: TRBJ1-5
size: -
V: TRBV19

DNA: TGTGCCTGGGCCGTCGGCGACGAGCAGTACTTC
CDR3: CAWAVGDEQYF
D: -
length: 11
J: TRBJ2-7
size: -
V: TRBV30

DNA: TGTGCCAGCAGCTTAGAACAGGGGAATCAGCCCCAGCATTTT
CDR3: CASSLEQGNQPQHF
D: TRBD1
length: 14
J: TRBJ1-5
size: -
V: TRBV7-6

DNA: TGTGCCAGCAGCGTAGGGGCAGGGGTCGCCTACGAGCAGTACTTC
CDR3: CASSVGAGVAYEQYF
D: -
length: 15
J: TRBJ2-7
size: few
V: TRBV9

DNA: TGTGCCAGCAGTTGGGGACAGGGGGCCCCTGAAGCTTTCTTT
CDR3: CASSWGQGAPEAFF
D: TRBD1
length: 14
J: TRBJ1-1
size: -
V: TRBV27

DNA: TGTGCCAGCAGCTCTCACCGGACAGGGGGTTATGGCTACACCTTC
CDR3: CASSSHRTGGYGYTF
D: TRBD1
length: 15
J: TRBJ1-2
size: -
V: TRBV7-9

DNA: TGTGCCAGCAGTAACCCCGGCGGCGGACACTACTACGAGCAGTACTTC
CDR3: CASSNPGGGHYYEQYF
D: -
length: 16
J: TRBJ2-7
size: -
V: TRBV28

DNA: TGTGCCAGCAGCTTTATAGGGGAGACTGAAGCTTTCTTT
CDR3: CASSFIGETEAFF
D: -
length: 13
J: TRBJ1-1
size: -
V: TRBV7-9

DNA: TGTGCCAGCAGCTTACCAGGGGTTAATGAAAAACTGTTTTTT
CDR3: CASSLPGVNEKLFF
D: -
length: 14
J: TRBJ1-4
size: -
V: TRBV7-9

DNA: TGTGCCAGCAGCTTAGTAAGCACAGATACGCAGTATTTT
CDR3: CASSLVSTDTQYF
D: -
length: 13
J: TRBJ2-3
size: -
V: TRBV7-9

DNA: TGTGCCAGCAGCAAAGATGCTATCAAGGGCACTGAAGCTTTCTTT
CDR3: CASSKDAIKGTEAFF
D: -
length: 15
J: TRBJ1-1
size: -
V: TRBV21-1

DNA: TGCGCCAGCAGCCAAGATTGGGGGAATACAAACATTCAGTACTTC
CDR3: CASSQDWGNTNIQYF
D: -
length: 15
J: TRBJ2-4
size: -
V: TRBV4-3

DNA: TGTGCCAGCAGCCAAGATTTCGGCACCGGGGAGCTGTTTTTT
CDR3: CASSQDFGTGELFF
D: -
length: 14
J: TRBJ2-2
size: once
V: TRBV16

DNA: TGTGCCAGTAGTATTGGGGTGGATACGCAGTATTTT
CDR3: CASSIGVDTQYF
D: -
length: 12
J: TRBJ2-3
size: -
V: TRBV19

DNA: TGTGCCAGTAGTTCTCAAGGGGGTTCACCCCTCCACTTT
CDR3: CASSSQGGSPLHF
D: -
length: 13
J: TRBJ1-6
size: few
V: TRBV19

DNA: TGTGCCAGCAGCTTCAAAACAGGGGGTCCCGATCGAATCGGGGAGCTGTTTTTT
CDR3: CASSFKTGGPDRIGELFF
D: TRBD1
length: 18
J: TRBJ2-2
size: -
V: TRBV7-9

DNA: TGTGCCAGTAGGAAACAGGGGGTTTTCACTGAAGCTTTCTTT
CDR3: CASRKQGVFTEAFF
D: TRBD1
length: 14
J: TRBJ1-1
size: few
V: TRBV19

DNA: TGTGCCAGCAGCTTAGACCTCCTCAATGAGCAGTTCTTC
CDR3: CASSLDLLNEQFF
D: -
length: 13
J: TRBJ2-1
size: -
V: TRBV7-2

DNA: TGTGCCACTGGGACACCCGGGGAGCTGTTTTTT
CDR3: CATGTPGELFF
D: -
length: 11
J: TRBJ2-2
size: -
V: TRBV28

DNA: TGTGCCAGTAGTATAGGGGGCGGGGTCGGGGAGCTGTTTTTT
CDR3: CASSIGGGVGELFF
D: -
length: 14
J: TRBJ2-2
size: -
V: TRBV19

DNA: TGTGCCAGCAGCCGCGACAGTTCCTACAATGAGCAGTTCTTC
CDR3: CASSRDSSYNEQFF
D: -
length: 14
J: TRBJ2-1
size: -
V: TRBV28

DNA: TGTGCCAGCAGCTCAACAGGGGTTTGGACAGATACGCAGTATTTT
CDR3: CASSSTGVWTDTQYF
D: TRBD1
length: 15
J: TRBJ2-3
size: -
V: TRBV5-8

DNA: TGTGCCAGCTCAACCGGGGCCAACTATGGCTACACCTTC
CDR3: CASSTGANYGYTF
D: -
length: 13
J: TRBJ1-2
size: -
V: TRBV18

DNA: TGTGCCAGCAGCCCCGGACAGGGTGAATCTGGGGCCAACGTCCTGACTTTC
CDR3: CASSPGQGESGANVLTF
D: TRBD1
length: 17
J: TRBJ2-6
size: -
V: TRBV11-3

DNA: TGTGCCAGCAGCTTAGATGGCGGAACAAGGGCCAACGTCCTGACTTTC
CDR3: CASSLDGGTRANVLTF
D: -
length: 16
J: TRBJ2-6
size: -
V: TRBV11-2

DNA: TGTGCCACCAGCAGAGATAAGAGGTCAGCTGGCTACACCTTC
CDR3: CATSRDKRSAGYTF
D: -
length: 14
J: TRBJ1-2
size: -
V: TRBV15

DNA: TGTGCCAGCAGCCAGATCCGGGCCTCTGGAAACACCATATATTTT
CDR3: CASSQIRASGNTIYF
D: -
length: 15
J: TRBJ1-3
size: -
V: TRBV14

DNA: TGTGCCAGCAGCGACGGTGCGGGGCGAGAGACCCAGTACTTC
CDR3: CASSDGAGRETQYF
D: -
length: 14
J: TRBJ2-5
size: -
V: TRBV6-1

DNA: TGTGCCAGCAGTTTATGGCGGGGGAGGGGGTCAGGGCAGACCCAGTACTTC
CDR3: CASSLWRGRGSGQTQYF
D: -
length: 17
J: TRBJ2-5
size: -
V: TRBV28

DNA: TGCGCCAGCAGCCAAACCTTCACAGGCGCCGGCTCTGGAAACACCATATATTTT
CDR3: CASSQTFTGAGSGNTIYF
D: -
length: 18
J: TRBJ1-3
size: -
V: TRBV4-1

DNA: TGTGCCAGCAGCCCCTCGGGGGGCTACACTGAAGCTTTCTTT
CDR3: CASSPSGGYTEAFF
D: -
length: 14
J: TRBJ1-1
size: -
V: TRBV7-9

DNA: TGTGCCAGTAGCCCGCGGGACAGGCCAAATCAGCCCCAGCATTTT
CDR3: CASSPRDRPNQPQHF
D: TRBD1
length: 15
J: TRBJ1-5
size: -
V: TRBV19

DNA: TGTGCCACCTGGACTAGCGGGCACAATGAGCAGTTCTTC
CDR3: CATWTSGHNEQFF
D: TRBD2
length: 13
J: TRBJ2-1
size: -
V: TRBV2

DNA: TGTGCCAGCAGCTTCCGGGACAGGTCGACTAAGCCCCAGCATTTT
CDR3: CASSFRDRSTKPQHF
D: TRBD1
length: 15
J: TRBJ1-5
size: -
V: TRBV7-9

DNA: TGTGCCAGCAGCCAAGGAGGGTACGAGCAGTACTTC
CDR3: CASSQGGYEQYF
D: -
length: 12
J: TRBJ2-7
size: few
V: TRBV14

DNA: TGTGCCATCGTGGGGCAGGGGGCCTTGCGTACTGAAGCTTTCTTT
CDR3: CAIVGQGALRTEAFF
D: TRBD1
length: 15
J: TRBJ1-1
size: -
V: TRBV10-3

DNA: TGTGCCAGCAGCCACCCACAGGGGTTGAACACTGAAGCTTTCTTT
CDR3: CASSHPQGLNTEAFF
D: TRBD1
length: 15
J: TRBJ1-1
size: -
V: TRBV7-8

DNA: TGTGCCAGCAGCGGCTATAGGTCGGACGAGCAGTACTTC
CDR3: CASSGYRSDEQYF
D: -
length: 13
J: TRBJ2-7
size: -
V: TRBV7-9

DNA: TGTGCCAGCAGCCAAGAGGGGGGCGGGGGGTCCGACGAGCAGTACTTC
CDR3: CASSQEGGGGSDEQYF
D: TRBD2
length: 16
J: TRBJ2-7
size: -
V: TRBV4-2

DNA: TGTGCCAGCAGGCTCTCAGGGGGCAAGTATGGCTACACCTTC
CDR3: CASRLSGGKYGYTF
D: TRBD1
length: 14
J: TRBJ1-2
size: -
V: TRBV25-1

DNA: TGTGCCAGCAGTGAATTGGGGAACGATAATGAAAAACTGTTTTTT
CDR3: CASSELGNDNEKLFF
D: -
length: 15
J: TRBJ1-4
size: -
V: TRBV2

DNA: TGCAGTGCTGGGACAGGGTACGAGCAGTACTTC
CDR3: CSAGTGYEQYF
D: TRBD1
length: 11
J: TRBJ2-7
size: -
V: TRBV20-1

DNA: TGTGCCAGCAGTAAAGCCTCAGTAGCAACTGGAAACACCATATATTTT
CDR3: CASSKASVATGNTIYF
D: -
length: 16
J: TRBJ1-3
size: -
V: TRBV6-1

DNA: TGTGCCTCCACCCCGGGACAGGGCTATATTTTCTATGGCTACACCTTC
CDR3: CASTPGQGYIFYGYTF
D: TRBD1
length: 16
J: TRBJ1-2
size: -
V: TRBV30

DNA: TGTGCCAGCAGCGTAGATGGTAGCGGTGCCTACAATGAGCAGTTCTTC
CDR3: CASSVDGSGAYNEQFF
D: -
length: 16
J: TRBJ2-1
size: -
V: TRBV9

DNA: TGTGCCTGGAGTGGGACAGTATTCGGAAACACCATATATTTT
CDR3: CAWSGTVFGNTIYF
D: -
length: 14
J: TRBJ1-3
size: -
V: TRBV30